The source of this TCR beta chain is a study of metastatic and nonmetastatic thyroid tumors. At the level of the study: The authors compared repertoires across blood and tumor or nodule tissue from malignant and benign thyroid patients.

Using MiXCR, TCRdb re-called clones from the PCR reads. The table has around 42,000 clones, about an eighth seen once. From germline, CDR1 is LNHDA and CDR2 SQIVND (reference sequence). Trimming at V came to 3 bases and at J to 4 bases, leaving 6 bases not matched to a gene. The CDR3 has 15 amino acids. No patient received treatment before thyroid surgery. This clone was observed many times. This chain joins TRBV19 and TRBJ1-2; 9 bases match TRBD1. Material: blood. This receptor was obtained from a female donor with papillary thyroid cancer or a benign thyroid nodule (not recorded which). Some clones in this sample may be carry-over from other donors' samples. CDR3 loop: CASSIRTGVGYGYTF. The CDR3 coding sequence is TGTGCCAGTAGTATCCGGACAGGGGTGGGCTATGGCTACACCTTC.